This entry is about one TCR beta chain. Its antigen is as yet unknown. One junction end disagrees with the germline gene, perhaps due to a read error. Germline CDR1 and CDR2: MNHNS and SASEGT. This CDR3 has 12 residues. The time point: patch test 1, 2 weeks after DPC sensitization. Treatment described: therapeutic diphenylcyclopropenone sensitization with weekly scalp DPC. The data are from a study of human T cells and chemical hapten exposure. Whole-study context: Skin of the upper inner arm, approximately 2 cm by approximately 2 cm, received 2% DPC for sensitization.

Broader study findings: PT1 expanded TCR numbers tracked positively with patch test score.

TCRdb independently ran MiXCR on the RACE reads; one entry per CDR3 protein. The top ten clones hold approximately 8% of a sample with about 340,000 distinct CDR3 sequences, roughly 6.9% of them seen once. This clonotype was sampled from a woman aged 18-35 years with alopecia areata. Some clones in this sample may be carry-over from other donors' samples. Sequenced material: whole blood, taken in connection with sensitization to the hapten diphenylcyclopropenone (DPC). The rearrangement joins TRBV6-1 to TRBJ1-1, with D possibly being TRBD1 (5 bases). CDR3 sequence: CASRGGSAEAVF. CDR3 coding DNA: TGTGCCAGCAGGGGGGGGTCAGCTGAAGCTGTCTTT.